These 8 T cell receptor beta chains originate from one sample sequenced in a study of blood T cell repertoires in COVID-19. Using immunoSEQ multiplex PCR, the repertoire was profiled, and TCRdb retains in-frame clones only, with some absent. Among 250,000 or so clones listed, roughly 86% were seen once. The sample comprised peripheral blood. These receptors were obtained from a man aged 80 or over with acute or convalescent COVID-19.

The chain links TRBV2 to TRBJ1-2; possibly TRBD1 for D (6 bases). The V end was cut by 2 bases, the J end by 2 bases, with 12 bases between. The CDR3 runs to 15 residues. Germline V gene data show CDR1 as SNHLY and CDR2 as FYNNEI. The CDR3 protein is CASSEMGAYNYGYTF. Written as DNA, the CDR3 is TGTGCCAGCAGTGAAATGGGGGCGTACAACTATGGCTACACCTTC.

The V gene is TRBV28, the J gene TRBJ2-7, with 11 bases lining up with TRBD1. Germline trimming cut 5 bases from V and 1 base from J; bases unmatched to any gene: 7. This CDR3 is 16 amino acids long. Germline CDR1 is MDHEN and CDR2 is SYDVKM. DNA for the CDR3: TGTGCCAGCAGTCCCTCAGGACAGGGGGCTTCCTACGAGCAGTACTTC. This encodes CASSPSGQGASYEQYF.

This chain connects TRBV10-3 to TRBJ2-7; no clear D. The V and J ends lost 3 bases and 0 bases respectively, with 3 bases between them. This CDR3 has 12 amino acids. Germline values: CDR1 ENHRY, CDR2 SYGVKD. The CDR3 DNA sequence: TGTGCCATCAGTGACTTCTCCTACGAGCAGTACTTC. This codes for CAISDFSYEQYF.

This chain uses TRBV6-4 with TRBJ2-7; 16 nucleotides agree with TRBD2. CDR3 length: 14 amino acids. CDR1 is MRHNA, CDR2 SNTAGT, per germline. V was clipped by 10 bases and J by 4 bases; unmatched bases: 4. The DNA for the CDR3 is TGTGCCACCGGGACTAGCGGGAGGGCTTACGAGCAGTACTTC. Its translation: CATGTSGRAYEQYF.

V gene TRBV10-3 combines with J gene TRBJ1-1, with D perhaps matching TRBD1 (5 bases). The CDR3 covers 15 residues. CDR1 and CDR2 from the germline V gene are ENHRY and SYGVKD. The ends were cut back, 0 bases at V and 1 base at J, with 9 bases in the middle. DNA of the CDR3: TGTGCCATCAGTGAGTCGGAGGGGAGGAACACTGAAGCTTTCTTT. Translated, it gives CAISESEGRNTEAFF.

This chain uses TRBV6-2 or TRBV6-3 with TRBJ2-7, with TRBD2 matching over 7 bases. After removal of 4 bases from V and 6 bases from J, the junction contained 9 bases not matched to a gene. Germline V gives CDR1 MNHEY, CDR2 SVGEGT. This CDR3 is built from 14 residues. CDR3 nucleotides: TGTGCCAGCAGTTCACACACTAGCGTCCGCGAGCAGTACTTC. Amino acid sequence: CASSSHTSVREQYF.

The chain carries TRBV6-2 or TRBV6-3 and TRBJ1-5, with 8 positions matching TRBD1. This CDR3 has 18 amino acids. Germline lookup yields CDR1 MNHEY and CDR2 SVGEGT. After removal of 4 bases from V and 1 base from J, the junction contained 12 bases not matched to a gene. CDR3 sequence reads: CASSSWTGKDNSNQPQHF. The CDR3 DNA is TGTGCCAGCAGTTCGTGGACAGGGAAGGATAACAGCAATCAGCCCCAGCATTTT.

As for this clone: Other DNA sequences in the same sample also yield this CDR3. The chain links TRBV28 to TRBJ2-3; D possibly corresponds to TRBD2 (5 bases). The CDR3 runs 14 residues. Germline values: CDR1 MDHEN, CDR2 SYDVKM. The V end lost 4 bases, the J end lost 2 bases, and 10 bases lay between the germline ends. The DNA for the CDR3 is TGTGCCAGCAGTTCCGGACTCCCCACAGATACGCAGTATTTT. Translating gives CASSSGLPTDTQYF.